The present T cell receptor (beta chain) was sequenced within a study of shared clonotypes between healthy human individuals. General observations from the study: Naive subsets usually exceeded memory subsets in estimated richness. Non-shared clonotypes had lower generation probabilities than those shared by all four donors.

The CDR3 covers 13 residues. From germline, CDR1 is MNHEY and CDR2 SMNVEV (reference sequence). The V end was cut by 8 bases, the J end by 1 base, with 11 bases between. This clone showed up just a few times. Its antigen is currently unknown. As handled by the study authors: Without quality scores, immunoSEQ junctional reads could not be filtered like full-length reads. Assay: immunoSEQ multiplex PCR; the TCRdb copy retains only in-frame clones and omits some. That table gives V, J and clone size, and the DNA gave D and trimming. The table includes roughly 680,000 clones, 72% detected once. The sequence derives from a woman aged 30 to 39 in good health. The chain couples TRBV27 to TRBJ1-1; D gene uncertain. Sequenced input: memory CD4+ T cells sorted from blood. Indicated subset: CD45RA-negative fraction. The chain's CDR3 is CASSPGWNTEAFF. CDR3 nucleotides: TGTGCCAGCTCCCCGGGTTGGAACACTGAAGCTTTCTTT.